The rows below give T cell receptor beta chains drawn from one sample of a study of blood T cell repertoires in COVID-19. Assay used: immunoSEQ multiplex PCR; TCRdb lists only in-frame clones, some missing. The sample records 45,000 to 65,000 clones, 81% being singletons. The sequenced material came from peripheral blood. These receptors were taken from a woman between 55 and 75 years old with acute or convalescent COVID-19. Both conserved end residues are part of each CDR3. A D gene is named only where the DNA matches it firmly. The size field is filled for only some rows; it gives once, few, many or a size class.

TRBV7-8	TRBD1	TRBJ1-1	NA	CASSSRDRGAFF	TGTGCCAGCAGCTCCCGGGACAGGGGTGCTTTCTTT
TRBV7-9	TRBD1	TRBJ1-5	NA	CASSPTGSQGQPQHF	TGTGCCAGCAGCCCGACAGGGTCCCAAGGTCAGCCCCAGCATTTT
TRBV30	TRBD2	TRBJ2-7	NA	CAWSVIAGTPRSYEQYF	TGTGCCTGGAGTGTTATAGCGGGGACACCCCGCTCCTACGAGCAGTACTTC
TRBV19	NA	TRBJ1-1	few	CASSIVGTTEAFF	TGTGCCAGTAGTATCGTTGGTACAACCGAAGCTTTCTTT
TRBV9	NA	TRBJ2-2	NA	CASSVVGLNTGELFF	TGTGCCAGCAGCGTAGTGGGGCTGAACACCGGGGAGCTGTTTTTT
TRBV11-2	NA	TRBJ1-5	NA	CASSLGGQWPQHF	TGTGCCAGCAGCTTAGGCGGGCAGTGGCCCCAGCATTTT
TRBV21-1	NA	TRBJ2-7	NA	CASSKEGKAYEQYF	TGTGCCAGCAGCAAAGAGGGGAAAGCCTACGAGCAGTACTTC
TRBV10-1	TRBD2	TRBJ2-7	NA	CATGTSGGYEQYF	TGCGCCACCGGGACTAGCGGGGGCTACGAGCAGTACTTC
TRBV6-5	TRBD1	TRBJ2-1	NA	CASSYGAGTGHNEQFF	TGTGCCAGCAGTTATGGAGCCGGGACAGGGCACAATGAGCAGTTCTTC
TRBV5-1	TRBD2	TRBJ2-2	NA	CASSPPGLAVAGELFF	TGCGCCAGCAGCCCCCCTGGACTAGCGGTGGCCGGGGAGCTGTTTTTT
TRBV2	NA	TRBJ1-6	NA	CASNPGGLKNSPLHF	TGTGCCAGTAACCCCGGGGGACTCAAAAATTCACCCCTCCACTTT
TRBV6-5	NA	TRBJ1-1	NA	CASSLRESPSTEAFF	TGTGCCAGCAGTCTCCGGGAATCTCCTTCCACTGAAGCTTTCTTT
TRBV30	NA	TRBJ1-1	NA	CAWSELRAGPTEAFF	TGTGCCTGGAGTGAGTTAAGGGCAGGGCCCACTGAAGCTTTCTTT
TRBV7-9	NA	TRBJ2-2	NA	CASSDPPETGELFF	TGTGCCAGCAGCGATCCCCCTGAGACCGGGGAGCTGTTTTTT
TRBV5-1	TRBD2	TRBJ2-1	NA	CASGSGTRGYNEQFF	TGCGCCAGCGGATCCGGGACTAGAGGTTACAATGAGCAGTTCTTC
TRBV7-2	TRBD1	TRBJ1-5	NA	CASSSGQGMNQPQHF	TGTGCCAGCAGCTCCGGACAGGGGATGAATCAGCCCCAGCATTTT
TRBV19	TRBD2	TRBJ2-5	many	CASSIIGEGETQYF	TGTGCCAGTAGTATAATCGGGGAGGGTGAGACCCAGTACTTC
TRBV30	TRBD1	TRBJ1-2	NA	CAWISQGVDGYTF	TGTGCCTGGATTTCCCAGGGGGTGGATGGCTACACCTTC
TRBV6-5	NA	TRBJ2-1	NA	CASRPGPGSNEQFF	TGTGCCAGCAGGCCGGGTCCCGGGAGCAATGAGCAGTTCTTC
TRBV4-2	NA	TRBJ1-1	NA	CASSLQGLSNTEAFF	TGTGCCAGCAGCTTACAGGGTCTTTCGAACACTGAAGCTTTCTTT
TRBV4-2	NA	TRBJ2-1	NA	CASSQDRAGAYNEQFF	TGTGCCAGCAGCCAAGATCGGGCAGGGGCATACAATGAGCAGTTCTTC
TRBV19	NA	TRBJ1-6	NA	CASRKDRQSGLHF	TGTGCCAGTAGGAAAGACAGACAGTCCGGCCTCCACTTT